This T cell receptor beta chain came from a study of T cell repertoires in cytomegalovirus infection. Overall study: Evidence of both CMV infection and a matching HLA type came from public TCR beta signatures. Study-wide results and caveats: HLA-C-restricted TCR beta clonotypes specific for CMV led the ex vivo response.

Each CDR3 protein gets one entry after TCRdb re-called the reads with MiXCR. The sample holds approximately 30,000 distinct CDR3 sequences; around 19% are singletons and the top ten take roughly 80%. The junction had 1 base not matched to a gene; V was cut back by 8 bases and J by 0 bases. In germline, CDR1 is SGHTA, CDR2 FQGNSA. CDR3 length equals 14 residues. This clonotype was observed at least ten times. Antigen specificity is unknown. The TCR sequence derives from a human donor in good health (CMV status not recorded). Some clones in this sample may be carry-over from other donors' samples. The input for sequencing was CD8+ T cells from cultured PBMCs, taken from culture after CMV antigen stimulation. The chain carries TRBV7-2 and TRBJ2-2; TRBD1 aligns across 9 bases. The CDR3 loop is CASGTGTNTGELFF. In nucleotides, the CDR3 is TGTGCCAGCGGGACAGGGACGAACACCGGGGAGCTGTTTTTT.